This TCR beta chain appears in the sequencing data of a study of blood T cells in healthy people across ages. Study outcomes and limitations: Versus aged donors, long-lived donors had higher diversity and more naive CD4+ cells. Estimated diversity that came from one million T cells was considered an underestimate.

The CDR3 is 15 amino acids. Trimming at V came to 3 bases and at J to 8 bases, leaving 11 bases not matched to a gene. Germline CDR1 reads LGHDT; CDR2 reads YNNKEL (reference sequence). Then a second PCR, running roughly 7 to 12 cycles, was carried out with a sample-barcoded 5' primer and a J-beta primer mix. TCRdb ran MiXCR on the 5' RACE reads and lists one entry per CDR3 protein. The data show hundreds of thousands of distinct CDR3 sequences, approximately 60% seen once. With regard to this clonotype: Antigen: not known.

There were healthy Caucasian individuals from Russia, aged about 6 to 100, serving as donors. V and J are TRBV3-1 and TRBJ2-3; 7 bases line up with TRBD2. Material: blood. The TCR was taken from a man aged 40-55 years in good health. The CDR3 here is CASSQGGVPGGTQYF. Written as DNA, the CDR3 is TGTGCCAGCAGCCAGGGAGGGGTCCCGGGCGGTACGCAGTATTTT.